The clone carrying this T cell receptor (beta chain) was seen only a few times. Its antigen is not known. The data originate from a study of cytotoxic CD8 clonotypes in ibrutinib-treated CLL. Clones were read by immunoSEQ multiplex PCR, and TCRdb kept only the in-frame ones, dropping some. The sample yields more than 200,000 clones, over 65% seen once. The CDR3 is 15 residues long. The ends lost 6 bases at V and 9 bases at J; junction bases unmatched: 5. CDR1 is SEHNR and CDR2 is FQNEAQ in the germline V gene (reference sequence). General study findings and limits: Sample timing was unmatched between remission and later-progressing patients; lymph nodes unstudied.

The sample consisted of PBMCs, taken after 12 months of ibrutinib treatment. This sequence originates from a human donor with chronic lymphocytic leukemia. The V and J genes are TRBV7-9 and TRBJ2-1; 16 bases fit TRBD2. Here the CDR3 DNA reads TGTGCCAGCAGGCCCGGGACTAGCGGGGGGGTTGAGCAGTTCTTC. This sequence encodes CASRPGTSGGVEQFF.